This record concerns one TCR beta chain sequence. Its antigen is not known. The PCR used 60 Vbeta and 13 Jbeta primers. Only in-frame clones appear in the TCRdb table, and some are missing; sequencing was by immunoSEQ multiplex PCR. The sample lists fewer than 120,000 clones; around 86% were seen once. The CDR3 is 14 residues long. Trimming left V 2 bases short and J 0 bases short, with 8 bases between. CDR1 and CDR2 (germline): MDHEN, SYDVKM. The sample comes from a study of cytomegalovirus exposure and HLA in healthy donors. Overall study context: An analysis done earlier identified about 120 million unique TCR beta sequences from 150 million to 200 million T cells.

General study points: In a later analysis, common viral pathogens appeared linked to several of the most significant clusters.

The sequence derives from a man aged 35-49 years in good health and CMV-seronegative. This sequence joins TRBV28 and TRBJ2-7; a weak D match, TRBD1 (5 bases). The sequenced sample was PBMCs. For the CDR3, the DNA is TGTGCCAGCAGTTTAACAGGACGCTCCTACGAGCAGTACTTC. It encodes CASSLTGRSYEQYF.